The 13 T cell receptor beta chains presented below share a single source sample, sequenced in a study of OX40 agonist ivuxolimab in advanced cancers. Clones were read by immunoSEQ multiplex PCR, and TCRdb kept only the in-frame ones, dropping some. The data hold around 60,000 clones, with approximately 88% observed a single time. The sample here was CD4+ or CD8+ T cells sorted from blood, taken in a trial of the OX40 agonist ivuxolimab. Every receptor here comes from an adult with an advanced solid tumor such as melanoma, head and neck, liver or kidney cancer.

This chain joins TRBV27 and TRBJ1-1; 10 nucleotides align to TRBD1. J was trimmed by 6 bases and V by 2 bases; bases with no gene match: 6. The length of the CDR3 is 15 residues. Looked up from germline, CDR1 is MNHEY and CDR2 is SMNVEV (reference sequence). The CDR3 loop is CASSLKGQGKPEAFF. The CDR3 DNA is TGTGCCAGCAGTTTAAAGGGACAGGGGAAGCCTGAAGCTTTCTTT.

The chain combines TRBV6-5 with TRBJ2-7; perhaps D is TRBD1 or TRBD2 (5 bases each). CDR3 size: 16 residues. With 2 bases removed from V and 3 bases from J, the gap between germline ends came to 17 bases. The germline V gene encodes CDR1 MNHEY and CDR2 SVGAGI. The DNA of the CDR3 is TGTGCCAGCAGTTACAGGACCGGGACCTGGGGCTACGAGCAGTACTTC. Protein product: CASSYRTGTWGYEQYF.

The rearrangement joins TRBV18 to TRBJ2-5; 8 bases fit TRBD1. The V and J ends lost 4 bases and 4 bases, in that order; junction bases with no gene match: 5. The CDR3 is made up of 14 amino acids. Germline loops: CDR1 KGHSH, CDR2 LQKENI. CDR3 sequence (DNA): TGTGCCAGCTCACTGATGACAGGGGCAGAGACCCAGTACTTC. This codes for CASSLMTGAETQYF.

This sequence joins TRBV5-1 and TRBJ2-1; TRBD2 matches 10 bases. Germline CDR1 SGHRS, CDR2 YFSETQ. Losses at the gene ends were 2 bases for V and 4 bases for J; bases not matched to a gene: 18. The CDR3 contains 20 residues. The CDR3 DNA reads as TGCGCCAGCAGCTTTCCCAGACCAACAACTCTAGCGGGAGAGTACAATGAGCAGTTCTTC. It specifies CASSFPRPTTLAGEYNEQFF. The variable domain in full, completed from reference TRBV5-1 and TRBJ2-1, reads KAGVTQTPRYLIKTRGQQVTLSCSPISGHRSVSWYQQTPGQGLQFLFEYFSETQRNKGNFPGRFSGRQFSNSRSEMNVSTLELGDSALYLCASSFPRPTTLAGEYNEQFFGPGTRLTVL.

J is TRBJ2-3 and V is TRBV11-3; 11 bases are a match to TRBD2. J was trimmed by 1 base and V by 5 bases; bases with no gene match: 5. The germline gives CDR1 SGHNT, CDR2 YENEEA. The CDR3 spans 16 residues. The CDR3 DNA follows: TGTGCCAGCAGCCAGAAACTAGCGGGAGGCACAGATACGCAGTATTTT. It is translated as CASSQKLAGGTDTQYF.

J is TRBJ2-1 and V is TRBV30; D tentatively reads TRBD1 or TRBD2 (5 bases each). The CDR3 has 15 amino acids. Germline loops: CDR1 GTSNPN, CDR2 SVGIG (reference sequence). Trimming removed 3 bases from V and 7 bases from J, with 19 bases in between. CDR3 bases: TGTGCCTGGAGCCCCAAGGGGCGGGCTTCTAATGAGCAGTTCTTC. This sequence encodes CAWSPKGRASNEQFF.

This chain's CDR3 is CASSFGREDTQYF. The CDR3 nucleotides are TGTGCCAGCAGCTTCGGAAGGGAAGATACGCAGTATTTT. This chain uses TRBV7-3 with TRBJ2-3; D ambiguous. The CDR3 consists of 13 residues. V lost 3 bases and J lost 5, with 9 bases in between. Germline V gene data show CDR1 as SGHTA and CDR2 as FQGTGA.

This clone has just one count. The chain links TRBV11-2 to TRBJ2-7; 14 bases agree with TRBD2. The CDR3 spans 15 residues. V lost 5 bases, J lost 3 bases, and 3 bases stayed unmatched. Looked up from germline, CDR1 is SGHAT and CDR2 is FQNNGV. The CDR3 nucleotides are TGTGCCAGCAGCCAGACTAGCGGGAGGGACTACGAGCAGTACTTC. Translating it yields CASSQTSGRDYEQYF.

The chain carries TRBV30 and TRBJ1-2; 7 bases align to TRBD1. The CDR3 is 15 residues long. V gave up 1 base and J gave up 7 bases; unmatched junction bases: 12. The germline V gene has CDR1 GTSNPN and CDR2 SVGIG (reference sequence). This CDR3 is CAWSGLGGAIIGYTF. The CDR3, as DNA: TGTGCCTGGAGTGGGTTAGGGGGCGCTATAATTGGCTACACCTTC. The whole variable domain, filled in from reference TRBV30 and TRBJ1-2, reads SQTIHQWPATLVQPVGSPLSLECTVEGTSNPNLYWYRQAAGRGLQLLFYSVGIGQISSEVPQNLSASRPQDRQFILSSKKLLLSDSGFYLCAWSGLGGAIIGYTFGSGTRLTVV.

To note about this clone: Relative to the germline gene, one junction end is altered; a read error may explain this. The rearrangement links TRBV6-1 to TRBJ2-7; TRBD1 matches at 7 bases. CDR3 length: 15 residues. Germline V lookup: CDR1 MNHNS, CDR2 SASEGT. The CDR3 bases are TGTGCCAGCCAAACAGGGGCTCTATTCCCCTCCTTCCTAAACTTC. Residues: CASQTGALFPSFLNF.

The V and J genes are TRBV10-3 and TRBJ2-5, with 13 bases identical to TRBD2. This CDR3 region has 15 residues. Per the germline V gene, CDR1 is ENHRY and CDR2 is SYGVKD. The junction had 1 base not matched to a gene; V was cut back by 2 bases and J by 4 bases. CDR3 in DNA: TGTGCCATCAGTGAGGGACTAGCGGGAGCAGAGACCCAGTACTTC. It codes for CAISEGLAGAETQYF.

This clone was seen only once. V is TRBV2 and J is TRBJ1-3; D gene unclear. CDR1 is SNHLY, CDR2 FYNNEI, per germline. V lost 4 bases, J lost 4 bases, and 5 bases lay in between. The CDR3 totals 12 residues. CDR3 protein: CASSGVGNTIYF. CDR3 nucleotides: TGTGCCAGCAGTGGAGTGGGAAACACCATATATTTT.

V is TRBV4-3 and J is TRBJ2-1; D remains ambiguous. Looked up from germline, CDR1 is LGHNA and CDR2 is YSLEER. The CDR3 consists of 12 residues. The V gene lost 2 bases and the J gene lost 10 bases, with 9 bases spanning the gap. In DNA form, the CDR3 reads TGCGCCAGCAGCCAAAGGTCCGGAGAGCAGTTCTTC. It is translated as CASSQRSGEQFF.